A selection of T cell receptor beta chains follows, all from one sample in a study of regulatory T cells in long-lasting Graves disease. MiXCR, run by TCRdb on the multiplex PCR reads, gives a single entry per CDR3 protein. The sample lists some 370,000 distinct CDR3 sequences, 12% occurring once. The same data also contributed to another study, on T cells in Graves' hyperthyroidism and ophthalmopathy.

The starting material was peripheral blood mononuclear cells (PBMCs), obtained at new diagnosis, from a patient treated with antithyroid drugs. The source is a woman between 18 and 30 years old with Graves disease. Both conserved end residues are part of each CDR3. D genes are given only for firm matches. Size values are once, few and many counts, or a class for expanded clones, and some rows have none.

TRBJ2-2 | few | TRBV15 | TRBD2 | TGTGCCACCAGTCGACTAGCGGGAGTTACCGGGGAGCTGTTTTTT | CATSRLAGVTGELFF
TRBJ1-5 | . | TRBV12-3/TRBV12-4 | . | TGTGCCAGCAGTCCCGGTATGGCCAGCAATCAGCCCCAGCATTTT | CASSPGMASNQPQHF
TRBJ2-5 | many | TRBV11-2 | TRBD2 | TGTGCCAGCGACATGGGGACTAGGGGTATGGCTGAGACCCAGTACTTC | CASDMGTRGMAETQYF
TRBJ2-3 | many | TRBV7-3 | . | TGTGCCAGCAGTTCAACTGGCACAGATACGCAGTATTTT | CASSSTGTDTQYF
TRBJ2-1 | many | TRBV6-2/TRBV6-3 | TRBD1 | TGTGCCAGCAGTCTTGGACAGGGACGTAATGAGCAGTTCTTC | CASSLGQGRNEQFF
TRBJ1-2 | many | TRBV10-3 | TRBD1 | TGTGCCATCAGTGGGACAGGGAAGTCCGTGGGGTATGGCTACACCTTC | CAISGTGKSVGYGYTF
TRBJ2-1 | many | TRBV3-1 | . | TGTGCCAGCAGCCAGGCAGGGCACCGGTCATTTCGCAATGAGCAGTTCTTC | CASSQAGHRSFRNEQFF
TRBJ1-6 | . | TRBV20-1 | . | TGCAGTGCTAGAGGGGACTTAAATTCACCCCTCCACTTT | CSARGDLNSPLHF
TRBJ1-4 | . | TRBV7-2 | . | TGTGCCAGCAGCCCGCGTTTCGGGAAACTGTTTTTT | CASSPRFGKLFF
TRBJ1-6 | . | TRBV19 | TRBD1 | TGTGCCAGTAGCTCTCAGGACAGGGGAAATTCACCCCTCCACTTT | CASSSQDRGNSPLHF
TRBJ1-6 | many | TRBV7-2 | . | TGTGCCAGCAGCGAGCCCCCAGCGTTCTATAATTCACCCCTCCACTTT | CASSEPPAFYNSPLHF
TRBJ2-3 | . | TRBV7-3 | TRBD2 | TGTGCCAGCAGCGCACCTTTTGGGACTGGCGGGGGGAATACAGATACGCAGTATTTT | CASSAPFGTGGGNTDTQYF
TRBJ2-5 | . | TRBV18 | . | TGTGCCAGCTCACCCGTGGGGGGAATAAGGACAGCCCAAGAGACCCAGTACTTC | CASSPVGGIRTAQETQYF
TRBJ2-2 | many | TRBV7-3 | . | TGTGCCAGCAGCCCTGAAGGAACCGGGGAGCTGTTTTTT | CASSPEGTGELFF
TRBJ2-1 | many | TRBV20-1 | TRBD2 | TGCAGTGCTAGAGATCACGGGAGGGCGGGGGATGAGCAGTTCTTC | CSARDHGRAGDEQFF
TRBJ1-2 | few | TRBV12-3/TRBV12-4 | TRBD1 | TGTGCCAGCAGTCAACAGGGGCCTGAGGGCTACACCTTC | CASSQQGPEGYTF
TRBJ2-1 | . | TRBV6-1 | TRBD2 | TGTGCCAGCGGTGGGGTAGCGGGGGCCACGGGGTCCAATGAGCAGTTCTTC | CASGGVAGATGSNEQFF
TRBJ2-3 | many | TRBV20-1 | . | TGCAGTGCTAGAGGTAGTAACGCAGATACGCAGTATTTT | CSARGSNADTQYF
TRBJ2-1 | many | TRBV7-9 | TRBD2 | TGTGCCAGCAGCCCAACGGGACTAGCGGCGATCAATGAGCAGTTCTTC | CASSPTGLAAINEQFF
TRBJ1-4 | few | TRBV15 | TRBD1 | TGTGCCACCAGCAGACAGCCGGGACAGGGGTTTGAAAAACTGTTTTTT | CATSRQPGQGFEKLFF
TRBJ2-7 | many | TRBV6-1 | TRBD2 | TGTGCCAGCAGGGGACCCGGACTAGCGGTTTACGAGCAGTACTTC | CASRGPGLAVYEQYF
TRBJ1-6 | many | TRBV7-2 | . | TGTGCCAGCAGCTCCTCCTTTGGGAACAGGGCAAATTCACCCCTCCACTTT | CASSSSFGNRANSPLHF
TRBJ1-2 | few | TRBV6-2/TRBV6-3 | . | TGTGCCAGCAGTTACTCAAGGGGGGCGAAAAATGGCTACACCTTC | CASSYSRGAKNGYTF
TRBJ2-1 | many | TRBV12-3/TRBV12-4 | TRBD2 | TGTGCCAGCAACCCAGAGGTAGCGGGAGACAATGAGCAGTTCTTC | CASNPEVAGDNEQFF
TRBJ2-5 | few | TRBV7-9 | . | TGTGCCAGCAGCTTAGACGCCCGTCGGCAAGAGACCCAGTACTTC | CASSLDARRQETQYF
TRBJ1-4 | . | TRBV28 | . | TGTGCCAGCGGACCCCAGGGAGGGTCCAATGAAAAACTGTTTTTT | CASGPQGGSNEKLFF
TRBJ1-2 | few | TRBV6-5 | . | TGTGCCAGCAGTTACTCAGATGGCTACACCTTC | CASSYSDGYTF
TRBJ1-1 | many | TRBV13 | . | TGTGCCAGCAGCTTAGGGCGAGGAATGAACACTGAAGCTTTCTTT | CASSLGRGMNTEAFF
TRBJ2-2 | few | TRBV29-1 | TRBD1 | TGCAGCGTTCGGGACAGGGGGGACACCGGGGAGCTGTTTTTT | CSVRDRGDTGELFF
TRBJ2-5 | many | TRBV2 | . | TGTGCCAGCCACGAATTAACTACGTCCCTGCAGACCCAGTACTTC | CASHELTTSLQTQYF
TRBJ2-2 | many | TRBV7-2 | . | TGTGCCAGCAGCCCAGCGATCTTGAACACCGGGGAGCTGTTTTTT | CASSPAILNTGELFF
TRBJ1-1 | many | TRBV18 | . | TGTGCCAGCATTCGGGTGGGCTTGGGAACTGAAGCTTTCTTT | CASIRVGLGTEAFF
TRBJ2-1 | . | TRBV5-1 | . | TGCGCCAGCAGCCGAAGGGAGAAGGATGAGCAGTTCTTC | CASSRREKDEQFF
TRBJ2-1 | few | TRBV5-8 | . | TGTGCCAGCAAACTCCTCAGCACGGTAAATGAGCAGTTCTTC | CASKLLSTVNEQFF
TRBJ1-5 | many | TRBV20-1 | TRBD1 | TGCAGTGCCCGGGCAGGGGGCGGTCAGCCCCAGCATTTT | CSARAGGGQPQHF
TRBJ1-2 | many | TRBV5-1 | . | TGCGCCAGCAGCTTGCGGAACAGGGTCGGTAACTATGGCTACACCTTC | CASSLRNRVGNYGYTF
TRBJ1-1 | many | TRBV30 | . | TGTGCCTGGGGTAGGGGAGCCAGGGGCACTGAAGCTTTCTTT | CAWGRGARGTEAFF
TRBJ2-1 | few | TRBV20-1 | . | TGCAGTGCCCGCCCCCCCAGGGTTAGGGGGGCCGGCACGAGCTCCTACAATGAGCAGTTCTTC | CSARPPRVRGAGTSSYNEQFF
TRBJ2-3 | many | TRBV20-1 | . | TGCAGTGCTAGATTTAGCGCCGATACGCAGTATTTT | CSARFSADTQYF
TRBJ1-2 | many | TRBV6-1 | TRBD1 | TGTGCCAGCAGTCCATTGACAGGGGGAGGGGCCCATGGCTACACCTTC | CASSPLTGGGAHGYTF